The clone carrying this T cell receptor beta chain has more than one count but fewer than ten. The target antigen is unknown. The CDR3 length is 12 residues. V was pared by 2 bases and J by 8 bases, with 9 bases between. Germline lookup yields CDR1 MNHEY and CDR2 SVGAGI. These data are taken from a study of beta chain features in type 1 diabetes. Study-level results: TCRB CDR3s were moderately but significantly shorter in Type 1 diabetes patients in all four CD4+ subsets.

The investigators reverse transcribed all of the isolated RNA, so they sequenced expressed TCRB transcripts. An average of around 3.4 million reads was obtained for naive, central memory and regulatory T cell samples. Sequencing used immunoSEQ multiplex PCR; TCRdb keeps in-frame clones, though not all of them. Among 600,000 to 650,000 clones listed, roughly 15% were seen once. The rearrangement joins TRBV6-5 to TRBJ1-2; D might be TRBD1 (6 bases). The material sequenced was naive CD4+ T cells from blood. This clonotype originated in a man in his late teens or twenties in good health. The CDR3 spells CASSYGGYGYTF. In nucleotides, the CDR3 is TGTGCCAGCAGTTACGGGGGCTACGGCTACACCTTC.